Each of the 24 T cell receptor beta chains below was sequenced from the same sample in a study of T cells after yellow fever vaccination. TCRdb re-derived calls from the 5' RACE reads in MiXCR, one entry per CDR3 protein. The sample includes about 200,000 distinct CDR3 sequences, under 3.5% of them seen just once. Here the sequenced sample was CD4+ T cells sorted from PBMCs, taken 10 days after the yellow fever booster vaccination. The receptors stem from a man aged 18 to 35 who received the YFV17D yellow fever vaccine.

Note on this clonotype: This may be a read error: a much more frequent sequence differs by one nucleotide. The chain is built from TRBV24-1 and TRBJ2-5; D is tentatively TRBD1 or TRBD2 (6 bases each). Germline CDR1 reads KGHDR; CDR2 reads SFDVKD. The CDR3 has 15 amino acids. The CDR3 sequence is CATSVLGAGGEIQYF. In nucleotides, the CDR3 is TGTGCCACCAGTGTCCTGGGGGCCGGGGGAGAGATCCAGTACTTC.

This clonotype has ten or more counts. The chain uses TRBV7-3 and TRBJ2-3, with 8 bases that match TRBD2. The V and J ends lost 1 base and 3 bases, in that order; junction bases with no gene match: 6. Germline V gives CDR1 SGHTA, CDR2 FQGTGA. The CDR3 totals 16 residues. CDR3 sequence reads: CASSLKASGGTDTQYF. Here the CDR3 DNA reads TGTGCCAGCAGCTTAAAGGCCAGCGGGGGAACAGATACGCAGTATTTT. The full variable domain, in which reference TRBV7-3 and TRBJ2-3 provide the parts outside the CDR3, is GAGVSQTPSNKVTEKGKYVELRCDPISGHTALYWYRQSLGQGPEFLIYFQGTGAADDSGLPNDRFFAVRPEGSVSTLKIQRTERGDSAVYLCASSLKASGGTDTQYFGPGTRLTVL.

This clonotype was detected ten times or more. The chain uses TRBV13 and TRBJ1-6; D not resolved. Germline-derived CDR1 and CDR2 are PRHDT and FYEKMQ (reference sequence). This CDR3 spans 15 amino acids. V was cut by 6 bases and J by 0 bases, with 9 bases left in between. CDR3 sequence reads: CASRTGSSYNSPLHF. CDR3 sequence (DNA): TGTGCCAGCAGAACGGGAAGCTCCTATAATTCACCCCTCCACTTT.

This clonotype has at least ten counts. The chain carries TRBV5-1 and TRBJ2-1; 14 bases agree with TRBD2. Germline CDR1 reads SGHRS; CDR2 reads YFSETQ. With V trimmed by 4 bases and J by 10 bases, 10 bases remained unmatched. This CDR3 has 16 residues. CDR3 DNA: TGCGCCAGCAGCGGGACTAGCGGGGGTGCCCCCCGGGAGCAGTTCTTC. Translating it yields CASSGTSGGAPREQFF.

This clonotype was recorded at least ten times. J is TRBJ2-7 and V is TRBV6-5; the D gene is possibly TRBD1 (6 bases). V lost 6 bases, J lost 1 base, and 7 bases lay in between. The germline V gene has CDR1 MNHEY and CDR2 SVGAGI. This CDR3 is built from 12 residues. CDR3 amino acids: CASRDSSYEQYF. The DNA of the CDR3 is TGTGCCAGCAGGGACAGTTCCTACGAGCAGTACTTC.

There are a few counts of this clonotype. The gene calls are TRBV18 and TRBJ1-6; D uncertain. This CDR3 is built from 13 residues. The V end was cut by 2 bases, the J end by 7 bases, with 6 bases between. Per the germline V gene, CDR1 is KGHSH and CDR2 is LQKENI. The CDR3 protein is CASSPLGNSPLHF. The CDR3 nucleotides read TGTGCCAGCTCACCATTGGGGAATTCACCCCTCCACTTT.

This clonotype has ten or more counts. V and J are TRBV5-1 and TRBJ2-2; possible D gene TRBD1, 5 bases. Germline values: CDR1 SGHRS, CDR2 YFSETQ. The ends were cut back, 2 bases at V and 5 bases at J, with 10 bases in the middle. The CDR3 is made up of 14 amino acids. Written as DNA, the CDR3 is TGCGCCAGCAGCTTCGCACAGGTGACCGGGGAGCTGTTTTTT. It yields the protein CASSFAQVTGELFF. The full variable domain, completed using reference TRBV5-1 and TRBJ2-2, is KAGVTQTPRYLIKTRGQQVTLSCSPISGHRSVSWYQQTPGQGLQFLFEYFSETQRNKGNFPGRFSGRQFSNSRSEMNVSTLELGDSALYLCASSFAQVTGELFFGEGSRLTVL.

This clonotype was seen a few times. V gene TRBV24-1 combines with J gene TRBJ2-1; the match to TRBD2 covers 7 bases. The V segment lost 4 bases and the J segment 0 bases; nucleotides outside the gene matches: 11. The CDR3 contains 18 residues. Germline CDR1 is KGHDR and CDR2 is SFDVKD. The CDR3 bases are TGTGCCACCAGTGACCACATGGGGGGGAAGAGCTCCTACAATGAGCAGTTCTTC. Encoded protein: CATSDHMGGKSSYNEQFF.

The chain recombines TRBV2 with TRBJ2-5; TRBD2 is a possible D gene (6 bases). Germline CDR1 and CDR2: SNHLY and FYNNEI. This CDR3 spans 16 amino acids. The V end was cut by 0 bases, the J end by 4 bases, with 15 bases between. The CDR3 nucleotides are TGTGCCAGCAGTGAAGCGGAGCTGGGGGGAGCAGAGACCCAGTACTTC. Protein sequence: CASSEAELGGAETQYF.

This clonotype was observed at least ten times. The chain is built from TRBV5-1 and TRBJ2-2, with D unresolved. Germline-derived CDR1 and CDR2 are SGHRS and YFSETQ. Trimming shortened V by 0 bases and J by 0 bases, and 9 bases separated the two germline ends. The CDR3 spans 16 residues. The CDR3 coding sequence is TGCGCCAGCAGCTTGGCCGCGCTAGCGAACACCGGGGAGCTGTTTTTT. Translated, it gives CASSLAALANTGELFF.

The rearrangement uses TRBV6-5 and TRBJ2-4; tentatively, D is TRBD2 (7 bases). Trimming left V 0 bases short and J 2 bases short, with 23 bases between. The CDR3 has 20 amino acids. CDR1 MNHEY and CDR2 SVGAGI come from the germline V gene. This CDR3 reads CASSYSILGFEGGPKNIQYF. Written as DNA, the CDR3 is TGTGCCAGCAGTTACTCGATTTTGGGATTCGAGGGGGGGCCCAAAAACATTCAGTACTTC.

This clonotype was detected ten times or more. The V call is TRBV5-4, the J call TRBJ2-5; 7 bases align to TRBD1. This CDR3 has 14 amino acids. Germline assignment: CDR1 SGHNT and CDR2 YYREEE (reference sequence). V lost 3 bases, J lost 2 bases, and 4 bases stayed unmatched. The DNA for the CDR3 is TGTGCCAGCAGCTGGGGACAGAAACAAGAGACCCAGTACTTC. Translating it yields CASSWGQKQETQYF. The entire variable domain, with the rest obtained from reference TRBV5-4 and TRBJ2-5, is as follows: ETGVTQSPTHLIKTRGQQVTLRCSSQSGHNTVSWYQQALGQGPQFIFQYYREEENGRGNFPPRFSGLQFPNYSSELNVNALELDDSALYLCASSWGQKQETQYFGPGTRLLVL.

Ten or more counts support this clonotype. The CDR3 bases are TGTGCCAGCAGCTTCATGACGGTGACACCAGAAGCTTTCTTT. Translation: CASSFMTVTPEAFF. This sequence joins TRBV7-9 and TRBJ1-1; D unclear. The CDR3 has 14 residues. Between the trimmed V and J ends, which lost 3 bases and 8 bases, there was a span of 16 bases. Germline CDR1 reads SEHNR; CDR2 reads FQNEAQ (reference sequence).

This clonotype was detected many times. The V and J genes are TRBV12-3 or TRBV12-4 and TRBJ1-2, with 7 positions matching TRBD1. Germline trimming cut 3 bases from V and 6 bases from J; bases unmatched to any gene: 7. The CDR3 has 14 residues. DNA for the CDR3: TGTGCCAGCAGTTTTCGGGCAGGGGGGGATGGCTACACCTTC. Translating it yields CASSFRAGGDGYTF.

This clonotype has a count of ten or more. This chain joins TRBV27 and TRBJ1-2, with 9 bases fitting TRBD1. V lost 5 bases and J lost 11; bases outside the gene matches: 9. Germline CDR1 MNHEY, CDR2 SMNVEV (reference sequence). This CDR3 contains 13 residues. The DNA of the CDR3 is TGTGCCAGCAGTGCGAGGACAGGGGTGAGATACACCTTC. Its protein product is CASSARTGVRYTF.

This clonotype was counted only a few times. The rearrangement uses TRBV6-5 and TRBJ1-6; maybe TRBD1 (6 bases). The CDR3 spans 16 residues. Germline values: CDR1 MNHEY, CDR2 SVGAGI. V was clipped by 5 bases and J by 7 bases, with 18 bases between them. CDR3 region: CASSPRTVQPNSPLHF. CDR3 nucleotides: TGTGCCAGCAGTCCCCGGACAGTCCAACCAAATTCACCCCTCCACTTT.

This clonotype was detected many times. This chain uses TRBV6-5 with TRBJ2-7; D gene uncertain. The V gene lost 5 bases and the J gene lost 2 bases, with 13 bases spanning the gap. Germline V gene sequence: CDR1 MNHEY, CDR2 SVGAGI. This CDR3 has 14 residues. The DNA for the CDR3 is TGTGCCAGCAGTACCCCGATGGGCACCTACGAGCAGTACTTC. This gives the protein CASSTPMGTYEQYF.

This clonotype was seen repeatedly, ten times or more. The gene calls are TRBV20-1 and TRBJ1-4; D might be TRBD1 (6 bases). Germline CDR1 reads DFQATT; CDR2 reads SNEGSKA (reference sequence). The V end was cut by 5 bases, the J end by 0 bases, with 16 bases between. This CDR3 region has 16 residues. CDR3 in DNA: TGCAGTGCTCTTTCGGACAGCCCTGCAACTAATGAAAAACTGTTTTTT. The encoded protein is CSALSDSPATNEKLFF.

This clonotype has only a few counts. V is TRBV12-3 or TRBV12-4 and J is TRBJ2-7; possibly TRBD2 for D (5 bases). The CDR3 runs 13 residues. V gave up 4 bases and J gave up 2 bases, with 9 bases separating them. CDR3 loop: CASSSAGTYEQYF. The CDR3 DNA reads as TGTGCCAGCAGTTCCGCCGGGACCTACGAGCAGTACTTC.

This chain connects TRBV3-1 to TRBJ1-2; D unresolved. Trimming cost V 0 bases and J 3 bases, with 5 bases left between them. The germline CDR1 and CDR2 sequences are LGHDT and YNNKEL (reference sequence). The CDR3 is 13 amino acids. The CDR3 here is CASSQDSYYGYTF. CDR3 nucleotide sequence: TGTGCCAGCAGCCAAGACAGTTACTATGGCTACACCTTC.

This clonotype was observed many times. The CDR3 region is CASSQDPAVNQPQHF. DNA for the CDR3: TGCGCCAGCAGCCAAGATCCGGCAGTCAATCAGCCCCAGCATTTT. V gene TRBV4-3 combines with J gene TRBJ1-5, with no clear D. Germline V gene sequence: CDR1 LGHNA, CDR2 YSLEER. Trimming left V 0 bases short and J 3 bases short, with 9 bases between. This CDR3 contains 15 residues.

This clonotype was recorded at least ten times. CDR3: CASRKPDSPLHF. The CDR3 bases are TGTGCCAGCAGGAAACCGGATTCACCCCTCCACTTT. The V gene is TRBV3-1, the J gene TRBJ1-6; D unresolved. V lost 6 bases and J lost 8, with 8 bases in between. The CDR3 loop spans 12 amino acids. Looked up from germline, CDR1 is LGHDT and CDR2 is YNNKEL (reference sequence).

The chain combines TRBV18 with TRBJ2-5; possibly TRBD2 for D (5 bases). The CDR3 sequence is 14 residues long. V was shortened by 3 bases and J by 3 bases, with 11 bases between the two germline ends. Germline assignment: CDR1 KGHSH and CDR2 LQKENI. The CDR3 reads CASSPNGVEETQYF. The CDR3 nucleotides are TGTGCCAGCTCACCCAACGGGGTTGAAGAGACCCAGTACTTC.

V usage is TRBV5-4 and J usage is TRBJ2-7; 9 nucleotides line up with TRBD2. Germline CDR1 SGHNT, CDR2 YYREEE (reference sequence). V lost 1 base and J lost 7; bases outside the gene matches: 9. CDR3 length: 15 residues. CDR3 sequence (DNA): TGTGCCAGCAGCTTGCTTAGCGGGGGCTCCCTGGAGCAGTACGTC. The encoded protein is CASSLLSGGSLEQYV.